The clone carrying this T cell receptor (beta chain) has more than one count but fewer than ten. This sample was taken from a study of control samples from healthy donors and cancer patients. The CDR3 runs to 13 residues. The ends lost 4 bases at V and 5 bases at J; junction bases unmatched: 4. Per germline, CDR1 SGHDT and CDR2 YYEEEE. Libraries were prepared by immunoSEQ multiplex PCR; TCRdb keeps only in-frame clonotypes and omits some of them. Seen here are around 130,000 clones, 70% to 90% observed once, and the top ten hold 30% to 50%. This receptor was obtained from a man aged 45 to 65 in good health. Material: blood. The V and J genes are TRBV5-6 and TRBJ1-1; TRBD1 agrees at 8 bases. The CDR3 is CASSGQGRTEAFF. CDR3 DNA: TGTGCCAGCAGCGGACAGGGTAGGACTGAAGCTTTCTTT.